Sequencing of this T cell receptor beta chain was carried out in a study of T cell responses to AZD1222 COVID-19 vaccine. Overall study: Second-dose intervals near 4 or 12 weeks were combined. Findings and caveats of the study: Most donors were white British, females outnumbered males, and clonal diversity was possibly underestimated. Repertoires were obtained solely post-peak T cell response. CD4 TCRs linked to vaccination spanned spike, dominating at 160-218 and 743-854.

This clone has only a few counts. The antigen remains undetermined. CDR1 and CDR2 from the germline V gene are SNHLY and FYNNEI. This CDR3 region has 14 residues. Trimming removed 3 bases from V and 3 bases from J, with 8 bases in between. Sequencing was performed with immunoSEQ multiplex PCR; in TCRdb, only in-frame clones are kept and a portion is missing. The sample carries some 150,000 clones, under 95% recorded once. The input for sequencing was peripheral blood, taken on day 0 of AZD1222 vaccination. The chain is built from TRBV2 and TRBJ2-2; D is unresolved. The sequence was collected from an adult in good health. CDR3 in amino acids: CASSDAAYTGELFF. As DNA, the CDR3 is TGTGCCAGCAGTGACGCTGCCTACACCGGGGAGCTGTTTTTT. The full variable domain, with the rest looked up from reference TRBV2 and TRBJ2-2, is EPEVTQTPSHQVTQMGQEVILRCVPISNHLYFYWYRQILGQKVEFLVSFYNNEISEKSEIFDDQFSVERPDGSNFTLKIRSTKLEDSAMYFCASSDAAYTGELFFGEGSRLTVL.